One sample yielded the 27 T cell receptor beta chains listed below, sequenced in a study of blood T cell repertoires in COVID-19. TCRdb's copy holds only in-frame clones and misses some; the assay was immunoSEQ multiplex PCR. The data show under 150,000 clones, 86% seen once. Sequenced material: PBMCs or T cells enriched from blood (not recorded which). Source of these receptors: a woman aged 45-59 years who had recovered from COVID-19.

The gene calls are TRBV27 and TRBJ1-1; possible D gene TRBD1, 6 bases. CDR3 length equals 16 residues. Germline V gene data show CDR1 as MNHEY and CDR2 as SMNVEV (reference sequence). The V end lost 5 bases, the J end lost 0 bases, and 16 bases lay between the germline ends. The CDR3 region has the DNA TGTGCCAGCAGTCCCCTTCTGACAGGCTTGAACACTGAAGCTTTCTTT. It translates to CASSPLLTGLNTEAFF.

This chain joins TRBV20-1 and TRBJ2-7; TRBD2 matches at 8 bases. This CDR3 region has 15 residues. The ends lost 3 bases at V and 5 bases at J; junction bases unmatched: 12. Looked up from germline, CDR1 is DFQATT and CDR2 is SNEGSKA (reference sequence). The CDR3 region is CSASIGTSRGDEQYF. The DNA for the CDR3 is TGCAGTGCTAGTATAGGGACTAGTCGGGGAGACGAGCAGTACTTC.

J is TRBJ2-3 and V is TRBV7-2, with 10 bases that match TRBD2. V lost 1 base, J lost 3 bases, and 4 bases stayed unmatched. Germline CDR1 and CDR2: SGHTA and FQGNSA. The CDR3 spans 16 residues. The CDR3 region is CASSLGKLAGTDTQYF. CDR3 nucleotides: TGTGCCAGCAGCTTAGGAAAACTAGCGGGAACAGATACGCAGTATTTT. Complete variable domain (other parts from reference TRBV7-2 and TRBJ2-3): GAGVSQSPSNKVTEKGKDVELRCDPISGHTALYWYRQSLGQGLEFLIYFQGNSAPDKSGLPSDRFSAERTGGSVSTLTIQRTQQEDSAVYLCASSLGKLAGTDTQYFGPGTRLTVL.

The CDR3 nucleotides read TGTGCCACCAGCAGAGATACAGGTGCCGGAAACACCATATATTTT. Translated, it gives CATSRDTGAGNTIYF. The gene calls are TRBV15 and TRBJ1-3; possible D gene TRBD1, 5 bases. V lost 0 bases to trimming and J lost 4 bases, with 10 bases between them. CDR3 size: 15 residues. Germline CDR1 reads LNHNV; CDR2 reads YYDKDF (reference sequence).

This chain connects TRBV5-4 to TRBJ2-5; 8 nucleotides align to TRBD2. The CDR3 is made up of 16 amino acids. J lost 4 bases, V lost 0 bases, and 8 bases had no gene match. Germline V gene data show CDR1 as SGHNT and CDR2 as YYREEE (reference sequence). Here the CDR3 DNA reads TGTGCCAGCAGCTTGGTTCGCCGGGGGGGCCGAGAGACCCAGTACTTC. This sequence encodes CASSLVRRGGRETQYF.

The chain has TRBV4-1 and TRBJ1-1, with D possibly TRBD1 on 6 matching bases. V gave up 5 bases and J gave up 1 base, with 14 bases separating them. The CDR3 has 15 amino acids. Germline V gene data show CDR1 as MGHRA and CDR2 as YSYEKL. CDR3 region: CASSSPTGGNTEAFF. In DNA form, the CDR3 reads TGCGCCAGCAGCTCTCCGACAGGCGGGAACACTGAAGCTTTCTTT.

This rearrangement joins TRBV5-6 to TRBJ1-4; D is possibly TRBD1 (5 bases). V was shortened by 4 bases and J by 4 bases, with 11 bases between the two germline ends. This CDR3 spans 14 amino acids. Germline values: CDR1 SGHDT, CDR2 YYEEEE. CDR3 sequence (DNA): TGTGCCAGCAGCGGTGACAGCGTTAATGAAAAACTGTTTTTT. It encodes CASSGDSVNEKLFF.

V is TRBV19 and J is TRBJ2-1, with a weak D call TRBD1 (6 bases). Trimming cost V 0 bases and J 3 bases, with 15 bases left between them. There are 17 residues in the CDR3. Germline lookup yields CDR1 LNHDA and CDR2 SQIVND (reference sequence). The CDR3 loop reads CASSIDLGKGDYNEQFF. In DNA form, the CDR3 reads TGTGCCAGTAGTATAGATCTCGGTAAGGGGGACTACAATGAGCAGTTCTTC.

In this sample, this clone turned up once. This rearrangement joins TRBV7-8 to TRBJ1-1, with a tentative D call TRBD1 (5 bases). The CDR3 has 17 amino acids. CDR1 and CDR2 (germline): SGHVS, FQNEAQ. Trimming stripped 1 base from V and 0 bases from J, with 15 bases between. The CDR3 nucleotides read TGTGCCAGCAGCTTAGATGGGGGGTTTAACATGAACACTGAAGCTTTCTTT. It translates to CASSLDGGFNMNTEAFF.

The CDR3 sequence: CASSLDYSSATGGGEQYF. The CDR3 nucleotides read TGTGCCAGCAGCTTAGATTACTCCTCGGCGACAGGGGGAGGCGAGCAGTACTTC. The chain carries TRBV11-3 and TRBJ2-7; TRBD1 matches at 9 bases. Germline loops: CDR1 SGHNT, CDR2 YENEEA. This CDR3 region has 18 residues. J lost 6 bases, V lost 0 bases, and 15 bases had no gene match.

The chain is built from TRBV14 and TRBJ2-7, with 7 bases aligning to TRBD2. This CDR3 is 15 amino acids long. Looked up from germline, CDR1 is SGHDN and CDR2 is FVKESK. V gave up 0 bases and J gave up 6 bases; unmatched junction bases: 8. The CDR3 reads CASSQDPSGVTEQYF. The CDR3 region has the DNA TGTGCCAGCAGCCAAGACCCCAGCGGGGTTACCGAGCAGTACTTC.

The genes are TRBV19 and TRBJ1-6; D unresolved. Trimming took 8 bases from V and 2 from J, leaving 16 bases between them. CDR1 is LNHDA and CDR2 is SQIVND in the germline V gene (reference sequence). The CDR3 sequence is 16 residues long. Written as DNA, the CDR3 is TGTGCCAGTTCCAACATCGAGGGAACCTATAATTCACCCCTCCACTTT. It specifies CASSNIEGTYNSPLHF.

The CDR3 region is CSVVGQAFNEQFF. In DNA form, the CDR3 reads TGCAGCGTTGTGGGACAGGCATTCAATGAGCAGTTCTTC. The chain has TRBV29-1 and TRBJ2-1; 8 nucleotides align to TRBD1. Trimming cost V 4 bases and J 6 bases; bases outside gene matches: 5. This CDR3 is 13 amino acids long. Per germline, CDR1 SQVTM and CDR2 ANQGSEA.

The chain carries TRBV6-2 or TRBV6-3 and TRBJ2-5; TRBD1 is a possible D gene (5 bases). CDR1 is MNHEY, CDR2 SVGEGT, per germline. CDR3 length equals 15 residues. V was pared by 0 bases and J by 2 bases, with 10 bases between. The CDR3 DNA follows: TGTGCCAGCAGTTACTCGGGGCTAGGGCAAGAGACCCAGTACTTC. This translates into CASSYSGLGQETQYF.

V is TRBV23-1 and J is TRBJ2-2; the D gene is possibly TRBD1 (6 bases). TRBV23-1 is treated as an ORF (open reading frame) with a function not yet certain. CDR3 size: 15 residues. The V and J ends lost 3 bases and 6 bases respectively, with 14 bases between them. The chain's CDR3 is CASSHRTGISGELFF. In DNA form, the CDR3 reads TGCGCCAGCAGTCATCGTACAGGGATTTCCGGGGAGCTGTTTTTT.

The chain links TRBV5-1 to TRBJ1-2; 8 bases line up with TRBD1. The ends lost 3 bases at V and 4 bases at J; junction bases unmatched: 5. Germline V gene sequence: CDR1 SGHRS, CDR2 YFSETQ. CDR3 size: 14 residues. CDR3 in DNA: TGCGCCAGCAGCTCGGACAGGGACCTCTATGGCTACACCTTC. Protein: CASSSDRDLYGYTF.

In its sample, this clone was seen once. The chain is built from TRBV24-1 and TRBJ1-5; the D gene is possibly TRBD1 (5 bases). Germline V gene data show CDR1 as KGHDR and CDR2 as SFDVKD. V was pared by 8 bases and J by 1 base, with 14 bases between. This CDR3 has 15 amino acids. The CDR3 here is CATIGRGSSNQPQHF. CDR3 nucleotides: TGTGCCACCATTGGAAGGGGAAGCAGCAATCAGCCCCAGCATTTT.

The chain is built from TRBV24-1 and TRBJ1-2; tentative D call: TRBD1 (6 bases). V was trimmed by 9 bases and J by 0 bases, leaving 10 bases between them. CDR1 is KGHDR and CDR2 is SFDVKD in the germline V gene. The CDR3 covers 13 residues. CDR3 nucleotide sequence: TGTGCCACCGGACAGACCACTAACTATGGCTACACCTTC. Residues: CATGQTTNYGYTF.

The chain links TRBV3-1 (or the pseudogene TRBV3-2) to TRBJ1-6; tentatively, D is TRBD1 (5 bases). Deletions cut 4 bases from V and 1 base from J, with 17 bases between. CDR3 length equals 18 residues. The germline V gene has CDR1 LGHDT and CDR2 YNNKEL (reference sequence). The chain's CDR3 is CASSPYTGGPSYNSPLHF. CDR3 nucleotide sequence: TGTGCCAGCAGCCCCTATACAGGCGGACCGTCCTATAATTCACCCCTCCACTTT.

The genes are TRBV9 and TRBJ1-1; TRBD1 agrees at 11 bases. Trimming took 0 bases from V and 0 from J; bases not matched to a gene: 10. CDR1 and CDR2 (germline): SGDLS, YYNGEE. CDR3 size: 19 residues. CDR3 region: CASSVATDRGLGMNTEAFF. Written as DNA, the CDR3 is TGTGCCAGCAGCGTAGCGACGGACAGGGGGCTCGGGATGAACACTGAAGCTTTCTTT. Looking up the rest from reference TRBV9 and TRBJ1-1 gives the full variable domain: DSGVTQTPKHLITATGQRVTLRCSPRSGDLSVYWYQQSLDQGLQFLIQYYNGEERAKGNILERFSAQQFPDLHSELNLSSLELGDSALYFCASSVATDRGLGMNTEAFFGQGTRLTVV.

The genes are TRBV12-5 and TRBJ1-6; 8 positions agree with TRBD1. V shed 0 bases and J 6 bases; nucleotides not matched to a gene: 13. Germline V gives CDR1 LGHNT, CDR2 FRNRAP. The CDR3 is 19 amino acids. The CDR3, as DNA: TGTGCTAGTGGTTTGGTCCTGGTCGAGGGAGGACAGGGTAATTCACCCCTCCACTTT. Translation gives CASGLVLVEGGQGNSPLHF. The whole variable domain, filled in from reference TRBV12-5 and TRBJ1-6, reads DARVTQTPRHKVTEMGQEVTMRCQPILGHNTVFWYRQTMMQGLELLAYFRNRAPLDDSGMPKDRFSAEMPDATLATLKIQPSEPRDSAVYFCASGLVLVEGGQGNSPLHFGNGTRLTVT.

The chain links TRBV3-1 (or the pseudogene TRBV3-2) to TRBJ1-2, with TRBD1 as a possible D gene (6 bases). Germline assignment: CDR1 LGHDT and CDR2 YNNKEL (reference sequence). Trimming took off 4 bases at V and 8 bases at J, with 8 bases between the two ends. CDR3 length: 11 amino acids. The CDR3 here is CASSLTGGYTF. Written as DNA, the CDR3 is TGTGCCAGCAGCCTAACAGGGGGCTACACCTTC.

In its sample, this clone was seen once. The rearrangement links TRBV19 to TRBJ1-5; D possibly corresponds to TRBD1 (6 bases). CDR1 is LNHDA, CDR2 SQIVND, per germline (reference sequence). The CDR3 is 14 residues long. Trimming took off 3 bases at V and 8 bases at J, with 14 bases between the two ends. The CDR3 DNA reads TGTGCCAGTAGTATGAACAGGGCCTTTGAGCCCCAGCATTTT. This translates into CASSMNRAFEPQHF.

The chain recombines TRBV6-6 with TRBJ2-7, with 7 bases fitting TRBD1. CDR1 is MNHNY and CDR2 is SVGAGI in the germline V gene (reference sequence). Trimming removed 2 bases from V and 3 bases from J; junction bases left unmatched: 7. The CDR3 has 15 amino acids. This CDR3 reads CASSYTERTGYEQYF. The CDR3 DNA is TGTGCCAGCAGTTACACTGAGAGGACAGGCTACGAGCAGTACTTC.

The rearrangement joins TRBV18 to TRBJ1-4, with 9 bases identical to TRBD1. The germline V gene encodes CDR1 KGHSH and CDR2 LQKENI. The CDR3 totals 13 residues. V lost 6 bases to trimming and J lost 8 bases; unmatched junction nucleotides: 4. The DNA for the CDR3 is TGTGCCAGCTCCCTTGGACAGGGGGAAAAACTGTTTTTT. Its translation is CASSLGQGEKLFF.

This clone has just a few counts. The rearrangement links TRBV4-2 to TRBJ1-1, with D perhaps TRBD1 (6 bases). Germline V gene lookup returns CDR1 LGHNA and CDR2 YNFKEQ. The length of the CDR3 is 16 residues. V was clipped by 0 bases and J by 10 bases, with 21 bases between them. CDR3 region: CASSQEGRGRGFGAFF. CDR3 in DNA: TGTGCCAGCAGCCAAGAAGGCAGGGGCCGAGGGTTTGGAGCTTTCTTT.

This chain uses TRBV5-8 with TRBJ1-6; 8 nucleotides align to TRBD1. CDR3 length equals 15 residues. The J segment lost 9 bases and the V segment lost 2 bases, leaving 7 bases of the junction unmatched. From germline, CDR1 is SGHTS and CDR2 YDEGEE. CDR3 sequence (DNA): TGTGCCAGCAGCTTCTCGGACAGGGTCGGTTCACCCCTCCACTTT. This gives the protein CASSFSDRVGSPLHF.